This T cell receptor (beta chain) was recorded in a study of T cells in Graves' hyperthyroidism and ophthalmopathy. In this sample, this clonotype turned up many times. Antigen: not known. The CDR3 extends over 14 amino acids. V was pared by 5 bases and J by 6 bases, with 8 bases of the junction left unmatched. CDR1 and CDR2 (germline): MNHEY, SMNVEV (reference sequence). Study-level findings and limits: Separation of ophthalmopathy from stable hyperthyroidism was achieved by a 13 V-J model.

TCR beta CDR3 region amplification was performed from RNA transcripts. HTBI primers were employed in a first-round RT-PCR of the TCR CDR3. TCRdb ran MiXCR on the multiplex PCR reads and lists one entry per CDR3 protein. Of 400,000 to 550,000 distinct CDR3 sequences listed, around a quarter are singletons. The sequence came from a woman aged 30 to 39 with Graves' ophthalmopathy. The V gene is TRBV27, the J gene TRBJ2-7; 9 nucleotides align to TRBD1. The sequenced material came from blood. CDR3 sequence: CASSPGTGLGEQYF. CDR3 DNA: TGTGCCAGCAGTCCCGGGACAGGGCTTGGCGAGCAGTACTTC.